The 30 T cell receptor beta chains in this list originate from one sample, sequenced in a study of blood T cell repertoires in COVID-19. The protocol was immunoSEQ multiplex PCR, while the TCRdb copy is restricted to in-frame clones and leaves out a portion. Seen here are approximately 200,000 clones, about 86% observed once, and the top ten hold less than 3.5%. The sequencing sample was made of peripheral blood. The receptors come from a woman in her twenties or thirties with active or convalescent COVID-19.

The CDR3 coding sequence is TGTGCCAGCAGCGAAGACCGGGGTTATAATTCACCCCTCCACTTT. Translating gives CASSEDRGYNSPLHF. This rearrangement joins TRBV28 to TRBJ1-6; D is unclear. Germline CDR1 MDHEN, CDR2 SYDVKM. The CDR3 runs 15 residues. Deletions cut 6 bases from V and 4 bases from J, with 13 bases between.

This rearrangement joins TRBV6-5 to TRBJ1-5; D possibly corresponds to TRBD1 (5 bases). There are 13 residues in the CDR3. With 7 bases removed from V and 6 bases from J, the gap between germline ends came to 13 bases. The germline CDR1 and CDR2 sequences are MNHEY and SVGAGI. DNA of the CDR3: TGTGCCAGCATGTCTCAGGGTGGTCAGCCCCAGCATTTT. Amino acids: CASMSQGGQPQHF.

This chain uses TRBV4-1 with TRBJ1-1, with TRBD1 matching over 10 bases. V gave up 2 bases and J gave up 10 bases; unmatched junction bases: 13. This CDR3 is 16 amino acids long. Germline V gene lookup returns CDR1 MGHRA and CDR2 YSYEKL. The CDR3 region is CASSQPYPTGGDGAFF. DNA for the CDR3: TGCGCCAGCAGCCAACCATACCCGACAGGGGGCGATGGAGCTTTCTTT.

This clone appeared a few times. The chain carries TRBV2 and TRBJ2-2; 13 nucleotides agree with TRBD2. Per the germline V gene, CDR1 is SNHLY and CDR2 is FYNNEI. J gave up 9 bases and V 6 bases, and 10 bases lay outside the gene matches. The CDR3 covers 16 residues. CDR3 DNA sequence: TGTGCCAGCAGCCTCGGACTAGCGGGGGTCGGCCGGGAGCTGTTTTTT. It specifies CASSLGLAGVGRELFF.

The chain uses TRBV11-3 and TRBJ2-2; 7 nucleotides agree with TRBD2. Germline V gene lookup returns CDR1 SGHNT and CDR2 YENEEA. V shed 3 bases and J 1 base; nucleotides not matched to a gene: 2. The CDR3 runs to 15 residues. The CDR3 spells CASSFGGGNTGELFF. In DNA form, the CDR3 reads TGTGCCAGCAGCTTCGGCGGGGGGAACACCGGGGAGCTGTTTTTT.

CDR3 DNA: TGTGCCAGCAAGGAGACTAGCGGGGTACATAGCTCCTACAATGAGCAGTTCTTC. Amino acid sequence: CASKETSGVHSSYNEQFF. This sequence joins TRBV25-1 and TRBJ2-1; 11 bases fit TRBD2. CDR1 is MGHDK and CDR2 is SYGVNS in the germline V gene. V gave up 7 bases and J gave up 0 bases; unmatched junction bases: 11. CDR3 length equals 18 residues.

This clone was detected only once. The J gene is TRBJ2-7, the V gene TRBV18, with TRBD1 identical over 10 bases. This CDR3 region has 14 residues. Germline CDR1 is KGHSH and CDR2 is LQKENI. The junction had 9 bases not matched to a gene; V was cut back by 6 bases and J by 7 bases. As DNA, the CDR3 is TGTGCCAGCTCTGACAGGGGGCCCTTTTGGGAGCAGTACTTC. Its translation: CASSDRGPFWEQYF.

The gene calls are TRBV5-1 and TRBJ1-1; no clear D. In germline, CDR1 is SGHRS, CDR2 YFSETQ. Trimming stripped 0 bases from V and 4 bases from J, with 7 bases between. The CDR3 contains 13 residues. For the CDR3, the DNA is TGCGCCAGCAGCTTGGCCCCCGGCACTGAAGCTTTCTTT. The encoded protein is CASSLAPGTEAFF.

V and J are TRBV30 and TRBJ2-4; unclear D gene. The V gene's germline CDR1 is GTSNPN and CDR2 SVGIG (reference sequence). The CDR3 spans 11 residues. Trimming left V 2 bases short and J 4 bases short, with 3 bases between. The CDR3 DNA follows: TGTGCCTGGAGTCTGAAAAACATTCAGTACTTC. It translates to CAWSLKNIQYF.

The J gene is TRBJ2-7, the V gene TRBV5-8; 9 nucleotides align to TRBD1. The junction had 0 bases not matched to a gene; V was cut back by 0 bases and J by 2 bases. The CDR3 loop spans 14 amino acids. Germline values: CDR1 SGHTS, CDR2 YDEGEE. This chain's CDR3 is CASSLGQGAYEQYF. The DNA of the CDR3 is TGTGCCAGCAGCTTGGGACAGGGGGCCTACGAGCAGTACTTC.

J is TRBJ1-1 and V is TRBV6-6, with D tentatively TRBD1 (6 bases). The CDR3 has 14 residues. CDR1 MNHNY and CDR2 SVGAGI come from the germline V gene (reference sequence). The ends were cut back, 6 bases at V and 4 bases at J, with 15 bases in the middle. The CDR3 DNA reads TGTGCCAGCAGACAACAGGGCAGGAGCACTGAAGCTTTCTTT. It yields the protein CASRQQGRSTEAFF.

This clone was detected a few times. The rearrangement uses TRBV2 and TRBJ2-5; 9 positions match TRBD1. With V trimmed by 10 bases and J by 1 base, 4 bases remained unmatched. Germline V lookup: CDR1 SNHLY, CDR2 FYNNEI. CDR3 size: 13 residues. DNA for the CDR3: TGTGCCACGCACAGGGGGCCCCAAGAGACCCAGTACTTC. It encodes CATHRGPQETQYF.

CDR3 in amino acids: CASSPSANSYNEQFF. As DNA, the CDR3 is TGTGCCAGCAGCCCTAGCGCTAACTCCTACAATGAGCAGTTCTTC. The rearrangement links TRBV11-3 to TRBJ2-1, with D perhaps matching TRBD2 (6 bases). The germline CDR1 and CDR2 sequences are SGHNT and YENEEA. V dropped 5 bases and J dropped 0 bases, with 11 bases sitting between them. The CDR3 consists of 15 residues.

This chain uses TRBV19 with TRBJ1-6, with 7 bases fitting TRBD1. CDR1 is LNHDA, CDR2 SQIVND, per germline (reference sequence). Unmatched junction bases numbered 4, after V lost 3 bases and J lost 2 bases. This CDR3 contains 16 residues. The CDR3 here is CASSMTGKTYNSPLHF. CDR3 DNA: TGTGCCAGTAGTATGACAGGGAAAACCTATAATTCACCCCTCCACTTT.

The genes are TRBV11-2 and TRBJ1-2; 7 bases are a match to TRBD1. Trimming cost V 6 bases and J 6 bases; bases outside gene matches: 7. Per germline, CDR1 SGHAT and CDR2 FQNNGV. The length of the CDR3 is 13 residues. The CDR3 loop is CASSYTQGDGYTF. CDR3 nucleotide sequence: TGTGCCAGCAGTTACACCCAGGGGGATGGCTACACCTTC.

The chain recombines TRBV19 with TRBJ1-3; 7 nucleotides line up with TRBD1. The CDR3 sequence is 18 residues long. CDR1 is LNHDA, CDR2 SQIVND, per germline (reference sequence). V shed 1 base, J shed 0 bases, and the junction held 9 bases outside the gene matches. CDR3 DNA sequence: TGTGCCAGTAGTATAGGTTGGGACAGCGGGAGCTCTGGAAACACCATATATTTT. It encodes CASSIGWDSGSSGNTIYF.

This rearrangement joins TRBV19 to TRBJ1-2, with D maybe TRBD1 (6 bases). CDR1 LNHDA and CDR2 SQIVND come from the germline V gene (reference sequence). Trimming took 4 bases from V and 4 from J, leaving 13 bases between them. This CDR3 is 14 amino acids long. Written as DNA, the CDR3 is TGTGCCAGTAGTACAGGTTCGACAGGCTATGGCTACACCTTC. Protein: CASSTGSTGYGYTF.

In its sample, this clone was seen once. The V call is TRBV24-1, the J call TRBJ2-5; no firm D call. V was trimmed by 4 bases and J by 2 bases, leaving 10 bases between them. Germline-derived CDR1 and CDR2 are KGHDR and SFDVKD. This CDR3 comprises 14 residues. The CDR3 region is CATSESDTQETQYF. CDR3 nucleotide sequence: TGTGCCACCAGTGAATCAGACACTCAAGAGACCCAGTACTTC.

The V call is TRBV27, the J call TRBJ1-4; weak D call: TRBD1 (6 bases). The CDR3 totals 14 residues. Germline CDR1 MNHEY, CDR2 SMNVEV (reference sequence). V shed 5 bases and J shed 5 bases, with 12 bases lying between them. The CDR3 is CASSRSRGNEKLFF. CDR3 nucleotide sequence: TGTGCCAGCAGTCGGAGCAGGGGCAATGAAAAACTGTTTTTT. Complete variable domain (other parts from reference TRBV27 and TRBJ1-4): EAQVTQNPRYLITVTGKKLTVTCSQNMNHEYMSWYRQDPGLGLRQIYYSMNVEVTDKGDVPEGYKVSRKEKRNFPLILESPSPNQTSLYFCASSRSRGNEKLFFGSGTQLSVL.

This chain joins TRBV3-1 (or the pseudogene TRBV3-2) and TRBJ1-2; D might be TRBD1 (5 bases). The V and J ends lost 4 bases and 6 bases respectively, with 15 bases between them. This CDR3 spans 14 amino acids. Per germline, CDR1 LGHDT and CDR2 YNNKEL (reference sequence). CDR3 protein: CASSLNGGNNGYTF. CDR3 nucleotides: TGTGCCAGCAGCCTGAACGGGGGAAACAATGGCTACACCTTC.

The V gene is TRBV10-2, the J gene TRBJ2-1; D not certain. From germline, CDR1 is WSHSY and CDR2 SAAADI. Trimming stripped 0 bases from V and 8 bases from J, with 11 bases between. The CDR3 runs to 14 residues. CDR3 in amino acids: CASSESSLLDEQFF. The CDR3 nucleotides are TGCGCCAGCAGTGAGTCTAGCCTCCTCGATGAGCAGTTCTTC.

Here the CDR3 reads CASGQTPSYEQYF. CDR3 nucleotides: TGCGCCAGCGGCCAGACACCCTCCTACGAGCAGTACTTC. The genes are TRBV10-2 and TRBJ2-7; D gene ambiguous. The germline V gene has CDR1 WSHSY and CDR2 SAAADI. V lost 8 bases, J lost 0 bases, and 11 bases lay in between. CDR3 length: 13 residues.

The rearrangement uses TRBV13 and TRBJ2-1; maybe TRBD2 (6 bases). With 4 bases removed from V and 12 bases from J, the gap between germline ends came to 28 bases. Germline-derived CDR1 and CDR2 are PRHDT and FYEKMQ (reference sequence). This CDR3 is built from 17 residues. DNA for the CDR3: TGTGCCAGCAGCTCAATGGGGGGACTCCTCACGTCCTCGTGGCAGTTCTTC. It specifies CASSSMGGLLTSSWQFF.

The J gene is TRBJ1-1, the V gene TRBV18; TRBD1 might be the D (5 bases). Germline V gene sequence: CDR1 KGHSH, CDR2 LQKENI. V lost 1 base, J lost 0 bases, and 9 bases lay in between. The CDR3 spans 15 residues. The CDR3: CASSPQGTMNTEAFF. CDR3 in DNA: TGTGCCAGCTCACCACAGGGGACTATGAACACTGAAGCTTTCTTT.

J is TRBJ2-5 and V is TRBV5-4; 10 positions match TRBD2. Unmatched junction bases numbered 6, after V lost 6 bases and J lost 4 bases. Germline V CDR1 and CDR2: SGHNT, YYREEE (reference sequence). The CDR3 totals 14 residues. DNA for the CDR3: TGTGCCAGCACCATAGCGGGAGGCCCAGAGACCCAGTACTTC. Residues: CASTIAGGPETQYF.

The rearrangement uses TRBV5-1 and TRBJ1-1; possibly TRBD1 for D (6 bases). Germline CDR1 SGHRS, CDR2 YFSETQ. The CDR3 is 15 residues long. V was trimmed by 4 bases and J by 0 bases, leaving 13 bases between them. Here the CDR3 reads CASSAGQRMNTEAFF. The CDR3, as DNA: TGCGCCAGCAGCGCTGGACAGCGAATGAACACTGAAGCTTTCTTT.

This chain connects TRBV4-2 to TRBJ2-7, with 7 bases aligning to TRBD2. Germline CDR1 LGHNA, CDR2 YNFKEQ. Trimming took 0 bases from V and 0 from J; bases not matched to a gene: 8. The CDR3 consists of 17 residues. The CDR3 region has the DNA TGTGCCAGCAGCCAAGATACGGCGGGGGTGCCCTCCTACGAGCAGTACTTC. It encodes CASSQDTAGVPSYEQYF.

V and J are TRBV28 and TRBJ2-1, with TRBD2 matching 7 bases. The germline V gene encodes CDR1 MDHEN and CDR2 SYDVKM. This CDR3 spans 15 amino acids. Trimming at V came to 3 bases and at J to 6 bases, leaving 8 bases not matched to a gene. This CDR3 reads CASSFEGAGVNEQFF. The DNA for the CDR3 is TGTGCCAGCAGTTTCGAAGGGGCGGGGGTCAATGAGCAGTTCTTC. Drawing the rest from reference TRBV28 and TRBJ2-1, the complete variable domain is DVKVTQSSRYLVKRTGEKVFLECVQDMDHENMFWYRQDPGLGLRLIYFSYDVKMKEKGDIPEGYSVSREKKERFSLILESASTNQTSMYLCASSFEGAGVNEQFFGPGTRLTVL.

This clone occurred once. The chain uses TRBV10-3 and TRBJ1-5; D might be TRBD1 (5 bases). V was pared by 3 bases and J by 2 bases, with 11 bases between. The CDR3 runs to 15 residues. The germline gives CDR1 ENHRY, CDR2 SYGVKD. Here the CDR3 DNA reads TGTGCCATCAGTGAAGATCAGGGTCGCAATCAGCCCCAGCATTTT. Translation: CAISEDQGRNQPQHF.

The CDR3 DNA follows: TGCGCCAGCAGCACCAGGTCCTACAATGAGCAGTTCTTC. It yields the protein CASSTRSYNEQFF. The chain couples TRBV5-1 to TRBJ2-1; D unresolved. The length of the CDR3 is 13 residues. Trimming took off 4 bases at V and 1 base at J, with 6 bases between the two ends. Germline V lookup: CDR1 SGHRS, CDR2 YFSETQ.